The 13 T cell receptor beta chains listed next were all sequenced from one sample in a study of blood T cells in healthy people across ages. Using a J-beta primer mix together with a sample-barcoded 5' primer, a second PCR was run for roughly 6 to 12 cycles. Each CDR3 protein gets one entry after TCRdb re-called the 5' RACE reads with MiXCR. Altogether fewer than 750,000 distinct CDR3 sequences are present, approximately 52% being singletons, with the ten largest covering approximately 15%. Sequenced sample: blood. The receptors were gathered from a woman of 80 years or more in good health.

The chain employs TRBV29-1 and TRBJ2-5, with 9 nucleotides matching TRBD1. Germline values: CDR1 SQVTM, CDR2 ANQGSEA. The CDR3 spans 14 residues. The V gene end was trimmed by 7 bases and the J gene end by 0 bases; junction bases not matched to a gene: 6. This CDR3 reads CSARDREHQETQYF. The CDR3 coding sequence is TGCAGCGCCCGGGACAGGGAACACCAAGAGACCCAGTACTTC.

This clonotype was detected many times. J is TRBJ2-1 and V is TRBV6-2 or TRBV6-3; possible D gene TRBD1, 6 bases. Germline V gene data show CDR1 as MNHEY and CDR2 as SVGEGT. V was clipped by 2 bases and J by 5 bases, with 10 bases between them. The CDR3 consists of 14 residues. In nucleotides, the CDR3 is TGTGCCAGCAGTTACCGGGACACCCACAATGAGCAGTTCTTC. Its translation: CASSYRDTHNEQFF.

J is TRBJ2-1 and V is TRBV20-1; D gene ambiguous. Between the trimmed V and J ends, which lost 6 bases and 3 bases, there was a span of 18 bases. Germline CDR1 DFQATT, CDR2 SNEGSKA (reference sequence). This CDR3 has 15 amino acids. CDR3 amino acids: CSALPWRTGYNEQFF. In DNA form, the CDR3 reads TGCAGTGCCCTTCCTTGGCGGACGGGCTACAATGAGCAGTTCTTC.

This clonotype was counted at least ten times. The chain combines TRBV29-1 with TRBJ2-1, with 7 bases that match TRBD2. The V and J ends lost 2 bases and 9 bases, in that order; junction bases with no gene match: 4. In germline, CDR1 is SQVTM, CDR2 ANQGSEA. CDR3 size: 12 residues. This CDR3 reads CSVERLAVEQFF. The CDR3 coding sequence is TGCAGCGTTGAACGACTAGCTGTTGAGCAGTTCTTC.

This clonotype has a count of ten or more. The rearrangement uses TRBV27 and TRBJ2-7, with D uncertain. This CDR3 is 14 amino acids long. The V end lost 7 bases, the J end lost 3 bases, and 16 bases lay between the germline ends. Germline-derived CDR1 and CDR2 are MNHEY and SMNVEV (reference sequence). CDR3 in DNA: TGTGCCAGCAAGTATTTGGTCGGAAACTACGAGCAGTACTTC. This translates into CASKYLVGNYEQYF.

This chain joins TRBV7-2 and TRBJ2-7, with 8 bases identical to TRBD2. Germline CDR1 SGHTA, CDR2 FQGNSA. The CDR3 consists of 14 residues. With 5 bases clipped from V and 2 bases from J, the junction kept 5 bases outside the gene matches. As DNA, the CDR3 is TGTGCCAGCAGCCCGATAGCGGGGACCTACGAGCAGTACTTC. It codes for CASSPIAGTYEQYF.

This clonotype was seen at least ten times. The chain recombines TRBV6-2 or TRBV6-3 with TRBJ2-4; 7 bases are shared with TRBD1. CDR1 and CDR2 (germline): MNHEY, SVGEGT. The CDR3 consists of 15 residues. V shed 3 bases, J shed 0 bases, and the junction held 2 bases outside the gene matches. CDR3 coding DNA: TGTGCCAGCAGTTATCGACAGGGAGCCAAAAACATTCAGTACTTC. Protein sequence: CASSYRQGAKNIQYF.

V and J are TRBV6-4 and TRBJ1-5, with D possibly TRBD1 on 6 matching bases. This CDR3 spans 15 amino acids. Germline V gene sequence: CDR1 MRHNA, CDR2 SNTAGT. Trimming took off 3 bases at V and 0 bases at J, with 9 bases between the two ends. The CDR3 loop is CASSEGAHSNQPQHF. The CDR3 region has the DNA TGTGCCAGCAGTGAGGGGGCGCATAGCAATCAGCCCCAGCATTTT.

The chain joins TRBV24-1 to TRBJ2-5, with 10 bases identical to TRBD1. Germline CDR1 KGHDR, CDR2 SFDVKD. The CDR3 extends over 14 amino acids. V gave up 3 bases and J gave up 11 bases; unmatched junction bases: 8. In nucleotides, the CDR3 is TGTGCCACCAGTGATACCGGGACAGGGGAAAAGCAGTACTTC. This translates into CATSDTGTGEKQYF.

The CDR3, as DNA: TGTGCCAGCAGCGTTCGGGGCCTGAACACTGAAGCTTTCTTT. As protein: CASSVRGLNTEAFF. This sequence joins TRBV7-2 and TRBJ1-1; weak D call: TRBD1 (5 bases). Germline V gene sequence: CDR1 SGHTA, CDR2 FQGNSA. V was clipped by 5 bases and J by 0 bases, with 10 bases between them. CDR3 length equals 14 residues.

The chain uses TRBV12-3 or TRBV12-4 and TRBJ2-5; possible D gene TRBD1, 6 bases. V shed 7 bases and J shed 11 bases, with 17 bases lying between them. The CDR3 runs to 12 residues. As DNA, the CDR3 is TGTGCCAGCAAACAGGGTTACGATGAGCAGTACTTC. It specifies CASKQGYDEQYF.

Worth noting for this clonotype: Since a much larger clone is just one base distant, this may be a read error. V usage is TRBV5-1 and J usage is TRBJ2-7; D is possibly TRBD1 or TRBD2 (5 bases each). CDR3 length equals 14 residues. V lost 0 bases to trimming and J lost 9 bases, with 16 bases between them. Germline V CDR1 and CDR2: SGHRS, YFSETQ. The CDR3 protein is CASSLGTTYGGQYF. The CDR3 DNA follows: TGCGCCAGCAGCTTGGGTACCACCTATGGGGGGCAGTACTTC.

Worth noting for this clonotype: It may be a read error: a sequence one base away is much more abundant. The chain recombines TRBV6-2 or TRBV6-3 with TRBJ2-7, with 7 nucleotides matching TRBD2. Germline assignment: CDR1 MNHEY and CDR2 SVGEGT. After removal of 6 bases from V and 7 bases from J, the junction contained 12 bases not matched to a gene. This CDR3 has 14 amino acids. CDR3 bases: TGTGCCAGCAGCCCTTGGGACTACTTCAATGAGCAGTACTTC. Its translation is CASSPWDYFNEQYF.